This T cell receptor (beta chain) derives from a study of CD8 T cells in Susac syndrome. Findings of the study overall: The study recognized that its TCR sequencing and HLA analysis covered a relatively small number of individuals.

Random hexamers primed reverse transcription of roughly 0.5 to 1 ug RNA. The authors amplified TCR beta CDR3 across 54 Vbeta and 13 Jbeta using immunoSEQ multiplex PCR. TCRdb processed the immunoSEQ multiplex PCR reads anew with MiXCR; each CDR3 protein has one entry. The sample contains about 140,000 distinct CDR3 sequences, 85% to 95% of which appear only once. As for this clonotype: Its specificity is unknown.

High-throughput TCR beta sequencing covered peripheral CD8+ and CD4+ T cells. While CD8+ and CD4+ T cells were isolated negatively, TEMRA cells were enriched by FACS. CDR1 SGHDT and CDR2 YYEEEE come from the germline V gene. There are 15 residues in the CDR3. Trimming removed 5 bases from V and 2 bases from J; junction bases left unmatched: 7. This rearrangement joins TRBV5-6 to TRBJ2-7, with 10 nucleotides matching TRBD1. The clonotype originates from a human donor with multiple sclerosis. The sequenced sample consisted of CD4+ T cells from PBMCs. Here the CDR3 reads CASRRTGTGAYEQYF. Written as DNA, the CDR3 is TGTGCCAGCAGGCGTACCGGGACAGGGGCCTACGAGCAGTACTTC.